Listed below are T cell receptor beta chains from one sample, sequenced in a study of CD4 T cells in relation to SARS-CoV-2 and coronaviruses. Antigen specificity for these receptors is unknown. TCRdb's table, derived via immunoSEQ multiplex PCR, lists solely in-frame clones and lacks some. Of tens of thousands of clones detected, 82% appear once; the ten largest clones hold around 4.8%. The sequencing sample was made of naive CD4+ T cells from PBMCs, cultured in vitro. Every receptor here comes from an adult with COVID-19. CDR3s include the opening cysteine and the closing phenylalanine or tryptophan. The D gene is left open where the match is weak. Clone size is shown for a subset of rows, as once, few, many or a class of expanded clone.

14	NA	TRBV11-3	few	TRBJ1-1	CASSEKAGNTEAFF	TGTGCCAGCAGCGAGAAGGCAGGTAACACTGAAGCTTTCTTT
16	TRBD2	TRBV5-1	few	TRBJ2-3	CASSLALAGFTDTQYF	TGCGCCAGCAGCTTGGCCCTAGCGGGATTCACAGATACGCAGTATTTT
15	NA	TRBV7-2	NA	TRBJ2-6	CASSPQGTGANVLTF	TGTGCCAGCAGCCCACAGGGTACTGGGGCCAACGTCCTGACTTTC
14	TRBD1	TRBV19	NA	TRBJ1-5	CASKKQGVNQPQHF	TGTGCCAGTAAAAAACAGGGGGTCAATCAGCCCCAGCATTTT
13	NA	TRBV19	NA	TRBJ2-6	CASGRSGANVLTF	TGTGCCAGTGGCCGTTCTGGGGCCAACGTCCTGACTTTC
16	NA	TRBV7-2	once	TRBJ2-5	CASSLLAGQTQETQYF	TGTGCCAGCAGCTTACTCGCAGGGCAAACTCAAGAGACCCAGTACTTC
16	TRBD2	TRBV6-6	NA	TRBJ2-3	CASRSGLASNTDTQYF	TGTGCCAGCCGCTCCGGACTAGCCTCTAACACAGATACGCAGTATTTT
15	TRBD1	TRBV18	NA	TRBJ2-7	CASSPRQGPTYEQYF	TGTGCCAGCTCACCAAGACAGGGACCAACCTACGAGCAGTACTTC
11	NA	TRBV7-2	NA	TRBJ2-7	CASSQQEEQYF	TGTGCCAGCAGCCAACAGGAGGAGCAGTACTTC
15	TRBD1	TRBV30	NA	TRBJ2-3	CAWARGQGDSDTQYF	TGTGCCTGGGCGAGAGGACAGGGGGACTCAGATACGCAGTATTTT
14	NA	TRBV6-5	NA	TRBJ2-5	CASSYGRNQETQYF	TGTGCCAGCAGTTATGGACGGAATCAAGAGACCCAGTACTTC
15	NA	TRBV24-1	NA	TRBJ2-2	CATSDSGQNTGELFF	TGTGCCACCAGTGATTCTGGACAGAACACCGGGGAGCTGTTTTTT
18	NA	TRBV29-1	NA	TRBJ2-2	CSVELSPDSIKNTGELFF	TGCAGCGTTGAACTGAGTCCGGACAGCATCAAGAACACCGGGGAGCTGTTTTTT
16	TRBD1	TRBV2	NA	TRBJ2-1	CASRDPGQTTYNEQFF	TGTGCCAGCAGGGATCCGGGACAGACTACCTACAATGAGCAGTTCTTC
14	NA	TRBV4-1	NA	TRBJ1-1	CASSQNRENTEAFF	TGCGCCAGCAGCCAAAACAGGGAGAACACTGAAGCTTTCTTT
15	TRBD1	TRBV30	NA	TRBJ1-6	CAWSAGQGNNSPLHF	TGTGCCTGGAGCGCAGGACAGGGGAATAATTCACCCCTCCACTTT
18	TRBD2	TRBV11-3	NA	TRBJ2-1	CASSLGGSGRGHMNEQFF	TGTGCCAGCAGCTTAGGGGGGAGCGGGAGAGGACATATGAATGAGCAGTTCTTC
14	NA	TRBV2	NA	TRBJ1-1	CASSVAGVGTEAFF	TGTGCCAGCAGTGTTGCGGGGGTTGGCACTGAAGCTTTCTTT
15	TRBD1	TRBV3-1/TRBV3-2	NA	TRBJ2-5	CASSLKTGARETQYF	TGTGCCAGCAGCCTTAAGACAGGGGCCAGGGAGACCCAGTACTTC
15	TRBD1	TRBV18	NA	TRBJ1-5	CASSPGTGVGQPQHF	TGTGCCAGCTCACCAGGGACAGGGGTAGGTCAGCCCCAGCATTTT
22	NA	TRBV21-1	NA	TRBJ2-4	CASSKLESQEARTRGGKNIQYF	TGTGCCAGCAGCAAACTGGAGTCTCAGGAGGCACGAACCAGGGGAGGCAAAAACATTCAGTACTTC
15	NA	TRBV6-2/TRBV6-3	once	TRBJ2-5	CASSLSVLIQETQYF	TGTGCCAGCAGTCTTAGCGTATTAATCCAAGAGACCCAGTACTTC
13	TRBD1	TRBV5-1	NA	TRBJ2-7	CASRGQGLNEQYF	TGCGCCAGCAGGGGACAGGGGCTTAACGAGCAGTACTTC
14	NA	TRBV7-3	once	TRBJ2-7	CASSPRLDSYEQYF	TGTGCCAGCAGCCCGAGACTAGACAGTTACGAGCAGTACTTC
14	TRBD1	TRBV11-1	once	TRBJ2-3	CASRAGGLTDTQYF	TGTGCCAGCAGGGCAGGGGGCCTAACAGATACGCAGTATTTT
13	NA	TRBV5-4	NA	TRBJ2-4	CASSLVAENIQYF	TGTGCCAGCAGCTTGGTGGCGGAAAACATTCAGTACTTC
19	TRBD2	TRBV4-1	NA	TRBJ2-4	CASSMGLAGKFLAKNIQYF	TGCGCCAGCAGCATGGGACTAGCGGGCAAATTCTTAGCCAAAAACATTCAGTACTTC
15	NA	TRBV7-2	NA	TRBJ2-3	CASSSPGRVIDTQYF	TGTGCCAGCAGCTCCCCGGGGCGGGTAATAGATACGCAGTATTTT
16	TRBD2	TRBV29-1	NA	TRBJ2-1	CSVVTGPPGLAFQQFF	TGCAGCGTTGTCACCGGCCCGCCAGGACTAGCCTTCCAGCAGTTCTTC
20	TRBD2	TRBV27	NA	TRBJ2-1	CASSFGPEGRLAGGDNEQFF	TGTGCCAGCAGTTTTGGCCCGGAGGGGCGTCTAGCGGGAGGGGACAATGAGCAGTTCTTC